Below are 12 T cell receptor beta chains sequenced from a single sample in a study of blood T cell repertoires in COVID-19. Sequencing was performed with immunoSEQ multiplex PCR; in TCRdb, only in-frame clones are kept and a portion is missing. Of roughly 60,000 clones in the sample, around 75% are singletons; the top ten hold 25%. Sequencing used peripheral blood. These receptors were obtained from a human donor in a cohort sampled during active COVID-19.

V usage is TRBV19 and J usage is TRBJ1-1; no definite D call. Deletions cut 6 bases from V and 5 bases from J, with 16 bases between. Germline V CDR1 and CDR2: LNHDA, SQIVND (reference sequence). The CDR3 sequence is 14 residues long. The CDR3 protein is CASRNPGPRTEAFF. CDR3 sequence (DNA): TGTGCCAGTAGGAACCCGGGTCCGAGGACTGAAGCTTTCTTT.

In its sample, this clone was seen once. The V call is TRBV28, the J call TRBJ2-7, with TRBD1 matching over 8 bases. After removal of 6 bases from V and 4 bases from J, the junction contained 14 bases not matched to a gene. This CDR3 has 16 residues. The germline CDR1 and CDR2 sequences are MDHEN and SYDVKM. The CDR3 DNA follows: TGTGCCAGCAGCCGACAGGGGTGGTCCGAGTATTACGAGCAGTACTTC. Its protein is CASSRQGWSEYYEQYF.

V is TRBV27 and J is TRBJ2-1, with 10 bases that match TRBD2. The CDR3 runs to 16 residues. Germline V CDR1 and CDR2: MNHEY, SMNVEV (reference sequence). V dropped 6 bases and J dropped 6; count of bases not matched to a gene: 11. As DNA, the CDR3 is TGTGCCAGCAGGCTGACAGGGACTAGCGTTCGCAATGAGCAGTTCTTC. Residues: CASRLTGTSVRNEQFF.

This rearrangement joins TRBV18 to TRBJ1-2; D is unclear. Germline V gene data show CDR1 as KGHSH and CDR2 as LQKENI. Trimming took off 4 bases at V and 6 bases at J, with 12 bases between the two ends. The CDR3 has 13 residues. CDR3 nucleotides: TGTGCCAGCTCACGTGAGGGATGGGATGGCTACACCTTC. It is translated as CASSREGWDGYTF.

This chain uses TRBV27 with TRBJ2-7, with 7 bases matching TRBD2. The V segment lost 3 bases and the J segment 4 bases; nucleotides outside the gene matches: 6. This CDR3 has 14 residues. Germline V gene lookup returns CDR1 MNHEY and CDR2 SMNVEV (reference sequence). The CDR3 nucleotides are TGTGCCAGCAGTTTGATAGCGGGCGGATACGAGCAGTACTTC. Protein product: CASSLIAGGYEQYF.

The chain combines TRBV5-8 with TRBJ1-3; no firm D call. CDR3 length equals 13 residues. With 9 bases removed from V and 1 base from J, the gap between germline ends came to 11 bases. Germline loops: CDR1 SGHTS, CDR2 YDEGEE. CDR3 in amino acids: CATSVLSGNTIYF. The DNA of the CDR3 is TGTGCCACCTCAGTCTTATCTGGAAACACCATATATTTT.

For the CDR3, the DNA is TGTGCCAGCAGCCCGCCGGGAGCAAGTTCTGGAAACACCATATATTTT. Protein sequence: CASSPPGASSGNTIYF. The rearrangement joins TRBV7-9 to TRBJ1-3; D unresolved. The CDR3 length is 16 residues. CDR1 is SEHNR, CDR2 FQNEAQ, per germline (reference sequence). Between the trimmed V and J ends, which lost 5 bases and 1 base, there was a span of 15 bases. The full variable domain, rest sourced from reference TRBV7-9 and TRBJ1-3, is DTGVSQNPRHKITKRGQNVTFRCDPISEHNRLYWYRQTLGQGPEFLTYFQNEAQLEKSRLLSDRFSAERPKGSFSTLEIQRTEQGDSAMYLCASSPPGASSGNTIYFGEGSWLTVV.

The J gene is TRBJ2-7, the V gene TRBV7-9; TRBD2 is a possible D gene (5 bases). CDR1 SEHNR and CDR2 FQNEAQ come from the germline V gene (reference sequence). Between the trimmed V and J ends, which lost 5 bases and 2 bases, there was a span of 16 bases. The CDR3 is 15 residues long. The CDR3 region has the DNA TGTGCCAGCAGCCCTCCTACGGGGTCCCCCTACGAGCAGTACTTC. This encodes CASSPPTGSPYEQYF.

The V and J genes are TRBV28 and TRBJ1-1; D is ambiguous. The V end was cut by 8 bases, the J end by 8 bases, with 12 bases between. The CDR3 runs to 11 residues. Germline CDR1 reads MDHEN; CDR2 reads SYDVKM. DNA of the CDR3: TGTGCCAGCTCCCTAGGAACGGAAGCTTTCTTT. Translated: CASSLGTEAFF.

The chain recombines TRBV28 with TRBJ2-4, with 7 bases identical to TRBD1. CDR1 is MDHEN and CDR2 is SYDVKM in the germline V gene. The junction had 10 bases not matched to a gene; V was cut back by 7 bases and J by 1 base. This CDR3 contains 16 residues. CDR3 sequence: CASTEQGMWAKNIQYF. The CDR3 nucleotides are TGTGCCAGCACCGAACAGGGGATGTGGGCCAAAAACATTCAGTACTTC. Supplemented by reference TRBV28 and TRBJ2-4, the full variable domain reads DVKVTQSSRYLVKRTGEKVFLECVQDMDHENMFWYRQDPGLGLRLIYFSYDVKMKEKGDIPEGYSVSREKKERFSLILESASTNQTSMYLCASTEQGMWAKNIQYFGAGTRLSVL.

This clone has a handful of counts. The chain employs TRBV28 and TRBJ1-4, with D possibly matching TRBD1 (6 bases). This CDR3 region has 13 residues. Germline lookup yields CDR1 MDHEN and CDR2 SYDVKM. CDR3 coding DNA: TGTGCTGTTGGGGGCACAACTAATGAAAAACTGTTTTTT. Translation: CAVGGTTNEKLFF.

This clone showed up just once. The rearrangement uses TRBV2 and TRBJ1-2, with TRBD1 identical over 7 bases. Germline V gene lookup returns CDR1 SNHLY and CDR2 FYNNEI. The CDR3 consists of 15 residues. The ends lost 1 base at V and 14 bases at J; junction bases unmatched: 16. CDR3 residues: CASSEEVGGTASGTF. DNA of the CDR3: TGTGCCAGCAGTGAAGAGGTCGGTGGGACAGCGTCCGGAACCTTC.